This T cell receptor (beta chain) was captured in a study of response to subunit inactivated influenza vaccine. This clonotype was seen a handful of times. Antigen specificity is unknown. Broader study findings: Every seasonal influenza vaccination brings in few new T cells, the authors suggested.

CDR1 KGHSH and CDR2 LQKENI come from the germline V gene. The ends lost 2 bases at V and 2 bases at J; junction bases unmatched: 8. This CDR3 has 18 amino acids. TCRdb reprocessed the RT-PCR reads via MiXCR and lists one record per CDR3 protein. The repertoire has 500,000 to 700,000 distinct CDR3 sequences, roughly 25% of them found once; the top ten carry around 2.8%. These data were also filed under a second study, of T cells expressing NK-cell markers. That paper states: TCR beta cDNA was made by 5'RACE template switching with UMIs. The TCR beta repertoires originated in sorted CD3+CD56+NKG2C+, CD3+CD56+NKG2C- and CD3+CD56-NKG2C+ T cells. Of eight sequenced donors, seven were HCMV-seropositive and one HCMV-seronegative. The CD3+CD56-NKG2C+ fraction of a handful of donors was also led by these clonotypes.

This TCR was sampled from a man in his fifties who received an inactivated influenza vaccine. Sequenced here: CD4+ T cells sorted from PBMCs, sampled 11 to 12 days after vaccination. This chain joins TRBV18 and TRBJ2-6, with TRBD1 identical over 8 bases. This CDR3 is CASSPSGQGFPGANVLTF. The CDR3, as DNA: TGTGCCAGCTCACCATCTGGACAGGGTTTTCCTGGGGCCAACGTCCTGACTTTC.